The 19 T cell receptor beta chains presented below share a single source sample, sequenced in a study of cytomegalovirus exposure and HLA in healthy donors. Amplification used 60 Vbeta primers and 13 Jbeta primers. The table came from immunoSEQ multiplex PCR; TCRdb's copy has only in-frame clones and leaves some out. The table includes about 120,000 clones, about 75% detected once. Sequencing input: PBMCs. The origin of the receptors is a middle-aged woman in good health and CMV-seropositive.

The genes are TRBV6-1 and TRBJ1-1, with D unresolved. The CDR3 extends over 13 amino acids. Germline V gene lookup returns CDR1 MNHNS and CDR2 SASEGT. Trimming pared 6 bases from V and 4 bases from J, leaving 12 bases between. The CDR3: CASSANSPTEAFF. The CDR3 DNA follows: TGTGCCAGCAGCGCCAATAGCCCCACTGAAGCTTTCTTT.

This clone was counted a few times. The gene calls are TRBV4-2 and TRBJ1-1; D is undetermined. Trimming pared 0 bases from V and 1 base from J, leaving 9 bases between. Germline CDR1 reads LGHNA; CDR2 reads YNFKEQ. This CDR3 has 15 residues. This chain's CDR3 is CASSQDSRGNTEAFF. The CDR3 DNA sequence: TGTGCCAGCAGCCAAGATAGTCGCGGGAACACTGAAGCTTTCTTT.

The V gene is TRBV10-3, the J gene TRBJ2-2; D gene uncertain. CDR1 and CDR2 (germline): ENHRY, SYGVKD. Trimming left V 2 bases short and J 4 bases short, with 14 bases between. The CDR3 has 16 amino acids. The CDR3 spells CAISERDNLRTGELFF. CDR3 coding DNA: TGTGCCATCAGTGAGAGAGACAATCTGCGCACCGGGGAGCTGTTTTTT.

The chain couples TRBV28 to TRBJ1-5; the match to TRBD1 covers 7 bases. The J segment lost 6 bases and the V segment lost 5 bases, leaving 7 bases of the junction unmatched. The CDR3 sequence is 14 residues long. CDR1 MDHEN and CDR2 SYDVKM come from the germline V gene. The CDR3 loop reads CASSAPGGLQPQHF. In nucleotides, the CDR3 is TGTGCCAGCAGTGCCCCAGGGGGTCTTCAGCCCCAGCATTTT.

The V gene is TRBV10-2, the J gene TRBJ1-1; D uncertain. The length of the CDR3 is 11 residues. Germline lookup yields CDR1 WSHSY and CDR2 SAAADI. Trimming cost V 6 bases and J 2 bases, with 4 bases left between them. CDR3 loop: CASRTNTEAFF. The CDR3 region has the DNA TGCGCCAGCAGGACAAACACTGAAGCTTTCTTT.

This chain uses TRBV5-6 with TRBJ2-7, with D tentatively TRBD2 (5 bases). V was trimmed by 0 bases and J by 0 bases, leaving 13 bases between them. CDR3 size: 16 residues. Germline V CDR1 and CDR2: SGHDT, YYEEEE. The CDR3, as DNA: TGTGCCAGCAGCTTGGGGACTGTAAAAAGCTCCTACGAGCAGTACTTC. Amino acids: CASSLGTVKSSYEQYF.

V is TRBV27 and J is TRBJ2-1, with TRBD2 matching 11 bases. Germline V gene lookup returns CDR1 MNHEY and CDR2 SMNVEV (reference sequence). Unmatched junction bases numbered 8, after V lost 2 bases and J lost 5 bases. There are 17 residues in the CDR3. The CDR3 region has the DNA TGTGCCAGCAGTTTAACTGGCGGGACTAGCGGCCACAATGAGCAGTTCTTC. Its protein is CASSLTGGTSGHNEQFF.

V and J are TRBV7-2 and TRBJ1-1; D remains ambiguous. The CDR3 extends over 12 amino acids. Germline values: CDR1 SGHTA, CDR2 FQGNSA. V dropped 1 base and J dropped 4 bases, with 4 bases sitting between them. Here the CDR3 DNA reads TGTGCCAGCAGCTTAGGCAGCACTGAAGCTTTCTTT. Protein: CASSLGSTEAFF.

This clone was observed a few times. CDR3 nucleotides: TGTGCCAGCAGCCCGCCGGTTGGGACAGGGCACTACACCTTC. Encoded protein: CASSPPVGTGHYTF. This chain connects TRBV5-6 to TRBJ1-2; 9 nucleotides agree with TRBD1. The CDR3 covers 14 residues. Germline CDR1 and CDR2: SGHDT and YYEEEE. Trimming removed 4 bases from V and 10 bases from J; junction bases left unmatched: 11.

The rearrangement links TRBV6-5 to TRBJ2-1, with D maybe TRBD1 (5 bases). V lost 2 bases to trimming and J lost 6 bases, with 5 bases between them. Germline CDR1 reads MNHEY; CDR2 reads SVGAGI. The CDR3 is 12 residues long. The CDR3 loop is CASSYGANEQFF. The CDR3 DNA reads TGTGCCAGCAGTTACGGGGCCAATGAGCAGTTCTTC.

The chain is built from TRBV28 and TRBJ1-2, with D possibly TRBD1 on 6 matching bases. CDR3 size: 16 residues. Trimming cost V 6 bases and J 0 bases, with 17 bases left between them. Germline V CDR1 and CDR2: MDHEN, SYDVKM. The CDR3 loop reads CASSKLQGRANYGYTF. The CDR3 DNA reads TGTGCCAGCAGCAAGCTTCAGGGGCGAGCTAACTATGGCTACACCTTC.

This chain joins TRBV9 and TRBJ2-5; 7 nucleotides match TRBD2. Trimming cost V 0 bases and J 1 base; bases outside gene matches: 9. This CDR3 is built from 17 residues. The germline CDR1 and CDR2 sequences are SGDLS and YYNGEE. The CDR3 protein is CASSVGGRASGQETQYF. DNA of the CDR3: TGTGCCAGCAGCGTAGGGGGGAGGGCTAGCGGCCAAGAGACCCAGTACTTC.

This chain uses TRBV27 with TRBJ2-3; TRBD2 matches at 12 bases. The V and J ends lost 6 bases and 2 bases, in that order; junction bases with no gene match: 9. CDR3 length: 17 amino acids. CDR1 and CDR2 (germline): MNHEY, SMNVEV (reference sequence). Here the CDR3 reads CASRPSRLAGATDTQYF. As DNA, the CDR3 is TGTGCCAGCAGGCCATCGAGACTAGCGGGAGCCACAGATACGCAGTATTTT.

The chain has TRBV5-1 and TRBJ1-1, with D possibly TRBD1 on 5 matching bases. V dropped 4 bases and J dropped 7 bases, with 20 bases sitting between them. Germline CDR1 SGHRS, CDR2 YFSETQ. This CDR3 has 15 residues. CDR3 loop: CASSPTLDRIGEAFF. DNA of the CDR3: TGCGCCAGCAGCCCCACCTTAGACAGAATCGGTGAAGCTTTCTTT.

In its sample, this clone was seen a few times. The chain couples TRBV7-3 to TRBJ2-2; 15 bases agree with TRBD2. V shed 4 bases, J shed 6 bases, and the junction held 12 bases outside the gene matches. The V gene's germline CDR1 is SGHTA and CDR2 FQGTGA. The CDR3 covers 19 residues. CDR3 residues: CASSSSQGLAGGPAGELFF. As DNA, the CDR3 is TGTGCCAGCAGCTCATCCCAGGGACTAGCGGGGGGTCCGGCCGGGGAGCTGTTTTTT.

In this sample, this clone turned up many times. The V call is TRBV15, the J call TRBJ1-3; possibly TRBD1 for D (5 bases). The CDR3 contains 15 residues. V dropped 6 bases and J dropped 4 bases, with 16 bases sitting between them. Per germline, CDR1 LNHNV and CDR2 YYDKDF (reference sequence). CDR3 DNA sequence: TGTGCCACCAGTTATCGCCGCGGGGCAGGAAACACCATATATTTT. Amino acids: CATSYRRGAGNTIYF. The whole variable domain, remainder taken from reference TRBV15 and TRBJ1-3, is DAMVIQNPRYQVTQFGKPVTLSCSQTLNHNVMYWYQQKSSQAPKLLFHYYDKDFNNEADTPDNFQSRRPNTSFCFLDIRSPGLGDTAMYLCATSYRRGAGNTIYFGEGSWLTVV.

This clone is labeled as medium-sized (0.01 to 0.1%). The rearrangement links TRBV9 to TRBJ1-1, with 8 bases lining up with TRBD1. The CDR3 contains 16 residues. V lost 4 bases to trimming and J lost 4 bases; unmatched junction nucleotides: 12. Germline V gives CDR1 SGDLS, CDR2 YYNGEE. The CDR3, as DNA: TGTGCCAGCAGCCGTTCTTATCGACAGGGGACCACTGAAGCTTTCTTT. This sequence encodes CASSRSYRQGTTEAFF.

This clone was seen a single time. The gene calls are TRBV11-3 and TRBJ2-5; D may be TRBD2 (6 bases). CDR3 length: 13 amino acids. V lost 5 bases and J 5 bases, leaving 12 bases between the germline ends. Germline V gene lookup returns CDR1 SGHNT and CDR2 YENEEA. CDR3 nucleotides: TGTGCCAGCAGCCTTGGACGGGGGGAGACCCAGTACTTC. Translation gives CASSLGRGETQYF.

The chain is built from TRBV9 and TRBJ2-1; TRBD2 might be the D (6 bases). CDR1 is SGDLS and CDR2 is YYNGEE in the germline V gene. V was cut by 0 bases and J by 4 bases, with 20 bases left in between. The CDR3 consists of 18 residues. CDR3 protein: CASSVGSRLGSGYNEQFF. The CDR3 DNA is TGTGCCAGCAGCGTAGGGTCCCGACTAGGTTCGGGTTACAATGAGCAGTTCTTC. Full variable domain (remainder filled in from reference TRBV9 and TRBJ2-1): DSGVTQTPKHLITATGQRVTLRCSPRSGDLSVYWYQQSLDQGLQFLIQYYNGEERAKGNILERFSAQQFPDLHSELNLSSLELGDSALYFCASSVGSRLGSGYNEQFFGPGTRLTVL.